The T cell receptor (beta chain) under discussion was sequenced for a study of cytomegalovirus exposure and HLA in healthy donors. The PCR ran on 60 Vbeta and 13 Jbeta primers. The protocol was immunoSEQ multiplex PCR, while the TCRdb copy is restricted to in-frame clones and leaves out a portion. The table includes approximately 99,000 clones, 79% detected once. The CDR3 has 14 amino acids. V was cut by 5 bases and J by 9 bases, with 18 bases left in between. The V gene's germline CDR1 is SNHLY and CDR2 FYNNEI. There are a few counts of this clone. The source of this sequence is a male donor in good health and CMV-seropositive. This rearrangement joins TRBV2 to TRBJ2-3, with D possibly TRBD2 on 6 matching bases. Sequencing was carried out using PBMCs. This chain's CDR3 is CASSRGTLPGTQYF. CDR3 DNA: TGTGCCAGCAGTCGGGGGACCCTCCCCGGGACGCAGTATTTT.